This entry concerns a single TCR beta chain. Using a J-beta primer mix together with a sample-barcoded 5' primer, a second PCR was run for about 7 to 12 cycles. TCRdb independently ran MiXCR on the 5' RACE reads; one entry per CDR3 protein. The table lists about 940,000 distinct CDR3 sequences, around 48% of them singletons. Germline loops: CDR1 SQVTM, CDR2 ANQGSEA. The CDR3 has 13 amino acids. The entry originates in a study of blood T cells in healthy people across ages. Sample: blood. The sequence came from a young man in good health. V gene TRBV29-1 combines with J gene TRBJ2-5; D gene uncertain. TRBJ2-7 matches the DNA end more closely, so the J call is doubtful. For the CDR3, the DNA is TGCAGCGTGACCCGCGGTCCAGGCTACGAGCAGTACTTC. The encoded protein is CSVTRGPGYEQYF.